This TCR beta chain was sequenced for a study of cytomegalovirus exposure and HLA in healthy donors. This CDR3 spans 15 amino acids. Per germline, CDR1 LGHNA and CDR2 YNFKEQ. V was clipped by 4 bases and J by 4 bases; unmatched bases: 9. The primer mix had 60 Vbeta and 13 Jbeta primers. Repertoires were generated with immunoSEQ multiplex PCR, while TCRdb's copy carries only in-frame clones and drops some. The table has around 150,000 clones, roughly 80% seen once. This clonotype originated in a man between 18 and 35 years old in good health and CMV-seropositive. The sequenced sample consisted of PBMCs. V gene TRBV4-2 combines with J gene TRBJ1-1; 7 bases agree with TRBD1. For the CDR3, the DNA is TGTGCCAGCAGCCGTGAGACAGGGTCGGGCACTGAAGCTTTCTTT. Translating it yields CASSRETGSGTEAFF.